Below are 26 T cell receptor beta chains sequenced from a single sample in a study of identical twins. Via MiXCR, TCRdb re-called the 5' RACE reads, giving one row per CDR3 protein. The table has hundreds of thousands of distinct CDR3 sequences, around an eighth seen once. Another study also made use of these data, one on yellow fever vaccine responses in identical twins.

Sequencing input: CD8+ T cells sorted from blood. These receptor sequences come from a woman aged 18-35 years in good health.

This clonotype was recorded many times. This chain connects TRBV5-1 to TRBJ2-1; tentatively, D is TRBD2 (6 bases). Germline values: CDR1 SGHRS, CDR2 YFSETQ. V lost 3 bases, J lost 2 bases, and 12 bases lay in between. The CDR3 sequence is 15 residues long. The DNA of the CDR3 is TGCGCCAGCAGCTGGGGGACTTCAACCTACAATGAGCAGTTCTTC. Amino acids: CASSWGTSTYNEQFF.

This clonotype was seen a handful of times. The chain joins TRBV15 to TRBJ2-5; TRBD1 matches 7 bases. Germline CDR1 reads LNHNV; CDR2 reads YYDKDF (reference sequence). V gave up 2 bases and J gave up 2 bases; unmatched junction bases: 8. This CDR3 has 16 residues. The CDR3 here is CATSRTGTVIQETQYF. Here the CDR3 DNA reads TGTGCCACCAGCAGAACCGGGACAGTAATTCAAGAGACCCAGTACTTC.

This clonotype was picked up a small number of times. The CDR3 DNA reads TGTGCCAGCAGTTACGAAGCCTTAGGATCCTATAATTCACCCCTCCACTTT. This encodes CASSYEALGSYNSPLHF. The genes are TRBV6-5 and TRBJ1-6; D is ambiguous. Between the trimmed V and J ends, which lost 2 bases and 1 base, there was a span of 12 bases. Germline V gene lookup returns CDR1 MNHEY and CDR2 SVGAGI. There are 17 residues in the CDR3.

This clonotype showed up just a few times. V gene TRBV20-1 combines with J gene TRBJ1-4; D gene unclear. V lost 3 bases and J lost 5, with 13 bases in between. Germline lookup yields CDR1 DFQATT and CDR2 SNEGSKA (reference sequence). This CDR3 has 14 residues. CDR3 in amino acids: CSASEPGGNEKLFF. For the CDR3, the DNA is TGCAGTGCTAGCGAGCCCGGCGGAAATGAAAAACTGTTTTTT.

This clonotype turned up a few times. The chain recombines TRBV6-5 with TRBJ2-7, with D maybe TRBD2 (5 bases). Looked up from germline, CDR1 is MNHEY and CDR2 is SVGAGI. The CDR3 covers 13 residues. The V end was cut by 0 bases, the J end by 2 bases, with 5 bases between. The CDR3: CASSYSRAYEQYF. DNA for the CDR3: TGTGCCAGCAGTTACTCGAGGGCCTACGAGCAGTACTTC.

V usage is TRBV5-4 and J usage is TRBJ2-1; 15 bases match TRBD2. The CDR3 is made up of 17 amino acids. With 3 bases clipped from V and 7 bases from J, the junction kept 8 bases outside the gene matches. Germline V gene data show CDR1 as SGHNT and CDR2 as YYREEE (reference sequence). CDR3 nucleotides: TGTGCCAGCAGCTCCTGGACTAGCGGGGGGGCAGGGAATGAGCAGTTCTTC. Amino acid sequence: CASSSWTSGGAGNEQFF.

Notes on this clonotype: Just one base apart from a much larger clone, this may be a read error. The rearrangement uses TRBV7-8 and TRBJ2-3; 7 bases are shared with TRBD2. Germline CDR1 reads SGHVS; CDR2 reads FQNEAQ. This CDR3 contains 14 residues. V shed 11 bases, J shed 0 bases, and the junction held 8 bases outside the gene matches. The CDR3 here is CACTSGASTDTQYF. DNA for the CDR3: TGTGCCTGCACGAGCGGGGCTAGCACAGATACGCAGTATTTT.

This clonotype was picked up a small number of times. This chain links TRBV27 with TRBJ1-5; D might be TRBD1 (5 bases). Germline V CDR1 and CDR2: MNHEY, SMNVEV (reference sequence). The CDR3 consists of 12 residues. V was cut by 5 bases and J by 5 bases, with 7 bases left in between. The CDR3 DNA is TGTGCCAGCAGTCGGGGGGATCAGCCCCAGCATTTT. Protein product: CASSRGDQPQHF.

The J gene is TRBJ2-7, the V gene TRBV2, with 9 bases that match TRBD2. The germline V gene encodes CDR1 SNHLY and CDR2 FYNNEI. There are 13 residues in the CDR3. V gave up 8 bases and J gave up 4 bases; unmatched junction bases: 6. CDR3 in amino acids: CASDPSGIYEQYF. DNA for the CDR3: TGTGCCAGCGACCCTAGCGGGATATACGAGCAGTACTTC.

CDR3 DNA: TGTGCCAGCAGCTTTTCCCACGAAGATACGCAGTATTTT. Protein: CASSFSHEDTQYF. V is TRBV7-8 and J is TRBJ2-3; no definite D call. The germline CDR1 and CDR2 sequences are SGHVS and FQNEAQ. This CDR3 is built from 13 residues. Trimming took off 3 bases at V and 5 bases at J, with 9 bases between the two ends. Combining the CDR3 with reference TRBV7-8 and TRBJ2-3 gives the whole variable domain GAGVSQSPRYKVAKRGQDVALRCDPISGHVSLFWYQQALGQGPEFLTYFQNEAQLDKSGLPSDRFFAERPEGSVSTLKIQRTQQEDSAVYLCASSFSHEDTQYFGPGTRLTVL.

This clonotype was seen only a few times. The genes are TRBV2 and TRBJ2-3; 7 bases are shared with TRBD1. The CDR3 is made up of 14 amino acids. Germline-derived CDR1 and CDR2 are SNHLY and FYNNEI. Losses at the gene ends were 3 bases for V and 4 bases for J; bases not matched to a gene: 4. CDR3 in DNA: TGTGCCAGCAGTGACCAGACAGGGCCAGATACGCAGTATTTT. Translation: CASSDQTGPDTQYF.

This clonotype was recorded at least ten times. The chain is built from TRBV12-3 or TRBV12-4 and TRBJ2-1, with D maybe TRBD2 (6 bases). The CDR3 contains 16 residues. The germline V and J ends were trimmed by 2 bases and 6 bases, with 17 bases remaining between them. The CDR3 coding sequence is TGTGCCAGCAGTTTATTTTACGGACTCGGGGGCAATGAGCAGTTCTTC. It yields the protein CASSLFYGLGGNEQFF.

The chain has TRBV14 and TRBJ2-7; D remains unclear. This CDR3 region has 15 residues. V dropped 4 bases and J dropped 4 bases, with 17 bases sitting between them. The germline V gene encodes CDR1 SGHDN and CDR2 FVKESK. This chain's CDR3 is CASSPLSRARYEQYF. CDR3 in DNA: TGTGCCAGCAGCCCACTAAGCCGGGCGCGATACGAGCAGTACTTC.

The CDR3: CATTSPAVYGYTF. The CDR3 DNA follows: TGTGCCACCACGTCGCCAGCAGTCTATGGCTACACCTTC. The chain carries TRBV15 and TRBJ1-2; D unresolved. V was clipped by 7 bases and J by 4 bases, with 13 bases between them. The CDR3 is 13 residues long. CDR1 is LNHNV and CDR2 is YYDKDF in the germline V gene (reference sequence).

The V call is TRBV28, the J call TRBJ2-1, with D perhaps TRBD2 (5 bases). Germline lookup yields CDR1 MDHEN and CDR2 SYDVKM. The CDR3 runs to 16 residues. Trimming stripped 5 bases from V and 5 bases from J, with 19 bases between. This chain's CDR3 is CASSPTGFSANNEQFF. The CDR3 nucleotides are TGTGCCAGCAGTCCCACCGGGTTTAGCGCAAACAATGAGCAGTTCTTC.

The gene calls are TRBV5-1 and TRBJ2-2; maybe TRBD2 (6 bases). There are 13 residues in the CDR3. From germline, CDR1 is SGHRS and CDR2 YFSETQ. V lost 4 bases, J lost 5 bases, and 9 bases lay in between. This CDR3 is CASSTGTTGELFF. CDR3 in DNA: TGCGCCAGCAGCACTGGGACTACCGGGGAGCTGTTTTTT.

This clonotype was picked up a small number of times. The chain recombines TRBV6-5 with TRBJ2-1, with 9 bases aligning to TRBD2. Trimming removed 1 base from V and 2 bases from J; junction bases left unmatched: 3. The CDR3 sequence is 16 residues long. From germline, CDR1 is MNHEY and CDR2 SVGAGI. The CDR3: CASSYLASGTYNEQFF. The DNA for the CDR3 is TGTGCCAGCAGTTACTTGGCTAGCGGGACCTACAATGAGCAGTTCTTC.

The count of this clonotype is one. This rearrangement joins TRBV2 to TRBJ2-3; 7 bases match TRBD2. The CDR3 totals 13 residues. Germline V gives CDR1 SNHLY, CDR2 FYNNEI. With V trimmed by 8 bases and J by 2 bases, 4 bases remained unmatched. Written as DNA, the CDR3 is TGTGCCAGCTTACGGGGGGACACAGATACGCAGTATTTT. This translates into CASLRGDTDTQYF.

This clonotype has a handful of counts. V usage is TRBV27 and J usage is TRBJ2-1; D is unclear. The ends were cut back, 0 bases at V and 4 bases at J, with 7 bases in the middle. Germline V gene data show CDR1 as MNHEY and CDR2 as SMNVEV (reference sequence). CDR3 length: 14 amino acids. In DNA form, the CDR3 reads TGTGCCAGCAGTTTATCGGACGGATACAATGAGCAGTTCTTC. Translating gives CASSLSDGYNEQFF.

This clonotype occurred many times. This sequence joins TRBV2 and TRBJ2-7, with 8 bases aligning to TRBD1. The CDR3 extends over 15 amino acids. CDR1 is SNHLY and CDR2 is FYNNEI in the germline V gene. Losses at the gene ends were 2 bases for V and 0 bases for J; bases not matched to a gene: 3. CDR3 region: CASSEMGQASYEQYF. The CDR3 DNA reads as TGTGCCAGCAGTGAAATGGGACAGGCCTCCTACGAGCAGTACTTC.

The chain couples TRBV11-1 to TRBJ2-3, with 7 bases matching TRBD1. V lost 4 bases and J lost 6; bases outside the gene matches: 19. Germline CDR1 is SGHAT and CDR2 is FQDESV (reference sequence). CDR3 size: 18 residues. CDR3 protein: CASSSLIRPDRVYDTQYF. CDR3 coding DNA: TGTGCCAGCAGCTCCCTAATACGCCCAGACAGGGTGTACGATACGCAGTATTTT.

This clonotype appeared a few times. The chain links TRBV15 to TRBJ1-1, with 7 bases identical to TRBD1. CDR1 LNHNV and CDR2 YYDKDF come from the germline V gene (reference sequence). The CDR3 runs 16 residues. With 3 bases clipped from V and 4 bases from J, the junction kept 11 bases outside the gene matches. The DNA for the CDR3 is TGTGCCACCAGCAGCGGGACAGAACCACATAGCACTGAAGCTTTCTTT. It yields the protein CATSSGTEPHSTEAFF.

This clonotype appeared a few times. The chain combines TRBV20-1 with TRBJ2-3, with D tentatively TRBD1 or TRBD2 (6 bases each). Trimming took off 6 bases at V and 0 bases at J, with 25 bases between the two ends. The germline CDR1 and CDR2 sequences are DFQATT and SNEGSKA (reference sequence). The CDR3 is 18 residues long. The DNA for the CDR3 is TGCAGTGCCCCGGGACATCAGGACTATTTACCTAGCACAGATACGCAGTATTTT. This gives the protein CSAPGHQDYLPSTDTQYF.

This clonotype came up a few times. This chain connects TRBV28 to TRBJ2-6, with no clear D. Germline V gives CDR1 MDHEN, CDR2 SYDVKM. V was pared by 6 bases and J by 0 bases, with 12 bases between. This CDR3 region has 16 residues. The CDR3 DNA reads TGTGCCAGCAGCCCCTGGACGGACTCTGGGGCCAACGTCCTGACTTTC. Translating gives CASSPWTDSGANVLTF. Looking up the rest from reference TRBV28 and TRBJ2-6 gives the full variable domain: DVKVTQSSRYLVKRTGEKVFLECVQDMDHENMFWYRQDPGLGLRLIYFSYDVKMKEKGDIPEGYSVSREKKERFSLILESASTNQTSMYLCASSPWTDSGANVLTFGAGSRLTVL.

V usage is TRBV9 and J usage is TRBJ2-1; the match to TRBD2 covers 8 bases. Germline trimming cut 1 base from V and 8 bases from J; bases unmatched to any gene: 17. CDR1 is SGDLS, CDR2 YYNGEE, per germline. This CDR3 is built from 18 residues. The CDR3 reads CASSVYYLGAGVSDEQFF. In DNA, the CDR3 is TGTGCCAGCAGCGTATATTATTTGGGAGCGGGAGTATCAGATGAGCAGTTCTTC.

In its sample, this clonotype was seen a few times. The chain recombines TRBV6-1 with TRBJ1-5; D is undetermined. The CDR3 runs to 16 residues. Per the germline V gene, CDR1 is MNHNS and CDR2 is SASEGT. Trimming took 6 bases from V and 0 from J, leaving 15 bases between them. CDR3 protein: CASSDGPVLSNQPQHF. The CDR3 region has the DNA TGTGCCAGCAGCGATGGGCCAGTACTTAGCAATCAGCCCCAGCATTTT.